The rows below give T cell receptor beta chains drawn from one sample of a study of vaccination effects on CD4 cells after COVID-19. For these TCRs, the target antigens are not known. Here immunoSEQ multiplex PCR was the method, and the copy in TCRdb shows in-frame clones only, minus some. This sample has under 65,000 clones, with roughly 77% found just once. Sequenced material: CD4+ T cells from PBMCs cultured with HIV peptides, taken before COVID-19 vaccination. The receptors shown here come from a human donor who had a prior SARS-CoV-2 infection. Each CDR3 is given with its conserved first and last residue. Each record gives: clone size, V gene, CDR3 length, J gene, D gene, CDR3 protein, CDR3 DNA. D genes are given only for firm matches. Some rows have no size entry. The others give once, few or many, or a class for an expanded clone.

clone size: -
V gene: TRBV30
CDR3 length: 13
J gene: TRBJ1-1
D gene: -
CDR3 protein: CACGRSRNTEAFF
CDR3 DNA: TGTGCCTGCGGGCGTTCTCGGAACACTGAAGCTTTCTTT

clone size: -
V gene: TRBV9
CDR3 length: 14
J gene: TRBJ1-4
D gene: TRBD1
CDR3 protein: CASSRQGLNEKLFF
CDR3 DNA: TGTGCCAGCAGCAGACAGGGGCTAAATGAAAAACTGTTTTTT

clone size: -
V gene: TRBV2
CDR3 length: 13
J gene: TRBJ1-1
D gene: -
CDR3 protein: CASSERGVTEAFF
CDR3 DNA: TGTGCCAGCAGTGAGCGGGGGGTAACTGAAGCTTTCTTT

clone size: -
V gene: TRBV7-2
CDR3 length: 15
J gene: TRBJ2-3
D gene: TRBD2
CDR3 protein: CASSTSGFSTDTQYF
CDR3 DNA: TGTGCCAGCAGCACTAGCGGTTTCAGCACAGATACGCAGTATTTT

clone size: -
V gene: TRBV10-3
CDR3 length: 15
J gene: TRBJ1-4
D gene: TRBD1
CDR3 protein: CAISAAGQGNEKLFF
CDR3 DNA: TGTGCCATCAGTGCCGCGGGACAGGGGAATGAAAAACTGTTTTTT

clone size: -
V gene: TRBV6-1
CDR3 length: 13
J gene: TRBJ2-7
D gene: -
CDR3 protein: CASSETTTYEQYF
CDR3 DNA: TGTGCCAGCAGTGAGACCACTACCTACGAGCAGTACTTC

clone size: -
V gene: TRBV29-1
CDR3 length: 12
J gene: TRBJ2-2
D gene: -
CDR3 protein: CSVGRSAGELFF
CDR3 DNA: TGCAGCGTAGGGAGGTCTGCCGGGGAGCTGTTTTTT

clone size: medium-sized
V gene: TRBV7-8
CDR3 length: 16
J gene: TRBJ2-2
D gene: -
CDR3 protein: CASSLSSSRYTGELFF
CDR3 DNA: TGTGCCAGCAGCCTCTCTAGTTCTAGGTACACCGGGGAGCTGTTTTTT

clone size: -
V gene: TRBV30
CDR3 length: 11
J gene: TRBJ2-3
D gene: -
CDR3 protein: CAWSYADTQYF
CDR3 DNA: TGTGCCTGGAGTTATGCAGATACGCAGTATTTT

clone size: once
V gene: TRBV5-6
CDR3 length: 12
J gene: TRBJ2-1
D gene: -
CDR3 protein: CASTFDLNEQFF
CDR3 DNA: TGTGCCAGCACGTTCGACCTCAATGAGCAGTTCTTC

clone size: -
V gene: TRBV6-6
CDR3 length: 16
J gene: TRBJ1-3
D gene: TRBD1
CDR3 protein: CASSYSQGAGGNTIYF
CDR3 DNA: TGTGCCAGCAGTTATTCCCAGGGGGCTGGTGGAAACACCATATATTTT

clone size: -
V gene: TRBV4-1
CDR3 length: 13
J gene: TRBJ2-3
D gene: -
CDR3 protein: CASSQGTTSTQYF
CDR3 DNA: TGCGCCAGCAGCCAAGGGACTACCTCGACGCAGTATTTT